This T cell receptor beta chain was found in a study of T-cell reconstitution after alpha-beta-depleted transplantation in children. Preparation of the TCRbeta library was carried out with unique molecular identifiers. TCRdb fed the PCR reads into MiXCR, producing one record per CDR3 protein. This table holds a few hundred thousand distinct CDR3 sequences, roughly 18% found once. Many counts were recorded for this clonotype. The sample consisted of PBMCs from the stem cell graft donor, taken from the stem cell graft. This sequence was found in a human donor who donated a stem cell graft to a child with acute lymphoblastic leukemia.

The CDR3 coding sequence is TGCAGTGCTAGAGATCGAGTGAGGAGGGGGCGAAGGGAGCAGTACTTC. It specifies CSARDRVRRGRREQYF. The V gene is TRBV20-1, the J gene TRBJ2-7; D possibly corresponds to TRBD1 (7 bases). Germline-derived CDR1 and CDR2 are DFQATT and SNEGSKA (reference sequence). The CDR3 has 16 residues. The V end lost 0 bases, the J end lost 7 bases, and 22 bases lay between the germline ends.